A selection of T cell receptor beta chains follows, all from one sample in a study of monozygotic twins with inflammatory bowel disease. TCRdb reprocessed the 5' RACE reads and reports one entry per CDR3 protein, with no DNA. The table for this sample gives about 330,000 distinct CDR3 sequences. The material sequenced was blood. The receptor source for this set is a human donor with ulcerative colitis or Crohn's disease, or a healthy co-twin of an affected twin (not recorded which). Both conserved end residues are part of each CDR3.

TRBV5-6	TRBJ1-1	CASSLGLSEAFF
TRBV7-6	TRBJ1-3	CASQLLNEPGHSYQDSGNTIYF
TRBV5-1	TRBJ2-3	CASSLPGATDTQYF
TRBV5-1	TRBJ2-7	CASSFIGGYEQYF
TRBV5-1	TRBJ1-1	CASSLYGVNTEAFF
TRBV4-1	TRBJ1-2	CASSPTTPTGNGYTF
TRBV20-1	TRBJ2-2	CSARASGRTGELFF
TRBV4-1	TRBJ2-1	CASRNSGTGANNEQFF
TRBV30	TRBJ2-4	CAWSGNLGNIQYF
TRBV20-1	TRBJ2-5	CSARDPWETQYF
TRBV9	TRBJ1-1	CASSPSERPTEAFF
TRBV7-2	TRBJ2-1	CASSLGGGGAYNEQFF
TRBV30	TRBJ2-2	CAWRVPYIGELFF
TRBV20-1	TRBJ2-7	CSATGTGSSYEQYF